This is a list of T cell receptor beta chains from one sample in a study of blood T cell repertoires in COVID-19. Libraries were prepared by immunoSEQ multiplex PCR; TCRdb keeps only in-frame clonotypes and omits some of them. Among over 450,000 clones, less than 90% were seen once, and the ten largest hold 7.8%. The sequenced sample consisted of peripheral blood. These receptors came from a woman aged 50 to 60 with COVID-19, enrolled during active disease. The CDR3 runs from the conserved cysteine through the conserved F or W. D genes are given only for firm matches. A row's size may be missing; if present it is once, few, many or a size class.

-	15	TRBV3-1/TRBV3-2	-	TRBJ2-7	TGTGCCAGCAGTCCCCGAATGGCGGTGGCCTACGAGCAGTACTTC	CASSPRMAVAYEQYF
TRBD2	19	TRBV2	-	TRBJ2-7	TGTGCCAGCAGTGAAGGAGAGACTAGCGGGGGGCGTAGCTCCTACGAGCAGTACTTC	CASSEGETSGGRSSYEQYF
-	17	TRBV4-1	few	TRBJ2-2	TGCGCCAGCAGCCAAGTCTACAGGACAGACAACACCGGGGAGCTGTTTTTT	CASSQVYRTDNTGELFF
TRBD2	13	TRBV7-3	-	TRBJ2-1	TGTGCCAGCAGCCTAACTAGCGGGGGCCGGCAGTTCTTC	CASSLTSGGRQFF
-	13	TRBV27	-	TRBJ2-3	TGTGCCAGCAGTTTATCCAGGGCAGATACGCAGTATTTT	CASSLSRADTQYF
-	14	TRBV2	-	TRBJ2-5	TGTGCCAGCAGTCAACAGGTTAACCAAGAGACCCAGTACTTC	CASSQQVNQETQYF
-	14	TRBV28	-	TRBJ2-1	TGTGCCAGCAGCTTAATGGGCACCTACAATGAGCAGTTCTTC	CASSLMGTYNEQFF
-	13	TRBV30	-	TRBJ1-6	TGTGCCTGGAGTGCTTCCGCTAAGTCACCCCTCCACTTT	CAWSASAKSPLHF
TRBD1	12	TRBV6-5	-	TRBJ1-6	TGTGCCAGCGGGACAGGCAATTCACCCCTCCACTTT	CASGTGNSPLHF
-	15	TRBV29-1	-	TRBJ1-1	TGCAGCGTTGAAGAACAGGGTGGGATTGACACTGAAGCTTTCTTT	CSVEEQGGIDTEAFF
TRBD1	14	TRBV28	few	TRBJ1-1	TGTGCCAGCAGTTTATGGCCCGGGACAGCGGGAGCTTTCTTT	CASSLWPGTAGAFF
-	13	TRBV25-1	once	TRBJ2-1	TGTGCCAGCAGTGACAGAAACTACAATGAGCAGTTCTTC	CASSDRNYNEQFF
TRBD1	16	TRBV7-9	-	TRBJ1-2	TGTGCCAGCAGCTTTTCACAGGGGGTCGTGGCGGGCGGCTACACCTTC	CASSFSQGVVAGGYTF
TRBD1	14	TRBV9	-	TRBJ1-5	TGTGCCAGCAGCGTCACAGGGGGCAATCAGCCCCAGCATTTT	CASSVTGGNQPQHF
-	15	TRBV11-2	-	TRBJ1-4	TGTGCCAGCAGCTTGAATCAGAGGACTAATGAAAAACTGTTTTTT	CASSLNQRTNEKLFF